Listed here are 27 T cell receptor beta chains from one sample, sequenced in a study of cytomegalovirus exposure and HLA in healthy donors. PCR primers comprised 60 Vbeta and 13 Jbeta primers. TCRdb's table, derived via immunoSEQ multiplex PCR, lists solely in-frame clones and lacks some. This repertoire shows over 75,000 clones, under 80% found once; its top ten account for roughly 6.6%. Sequencing used PBMCs. The receptors here all came from a man aged 45 to 65 in good health and CMV-seropositive.

The V call is TRBV4-1, the J call TRBJ2-1; D unresolved. V lost 4 bases, J lost 7 bases, and 11 bases lay in between. The CDR3 has 13 residues. Germline lookup yields CDR1 MGHRA and CDR2 YSYEKL. Written as DNA, the CDR3 is TGCGCCAGCAGCCGTCAGGATCTGAATGAGCAGTTCTTC. It encodes CASSRQDLNEQFF.

This rearrangement joins TRBV30 to TRBJ1-4; D is possibly TRBD1 (5 bases). Per germline, CDR1 GTSNPN and CDR2 SVGIG (reference sequence). The CDR3 contains 11 residues. CDR3 DNA: TGTTGGGGCGAGGTGCGCGAAAAACTGTTTTTT. Residues: CWGEVREKLFF.

CDR3 nucleotides: TGTGCCAGCAGCCAAGGGGTAGCGGGGGGGATCTACAATGAGCAGTTCTTC. It translates to CASSQGVAGGIYNEQFF. This chain uses TRBV4-2 with TRBJ2-1; 11 nucleotides align to TRBD2. The CDR3 loop spans 17 amino acids. Unmatched junction bases numbered 5, after V lost 1 base and J lost 3 bases. Germline values: CDR1 LGHNA, CDR2 YNFKEQ.

This clone was detected a few times. The chain couples TRBV18 to TRBJ2-2; 7 nucleotides match TRBD2. The CDR3 totals 14 residues. The V segment lost 3 bases and the J segment 6 bases; nucleotides outside the gene matches: 4. CDR1 and CDR2 (germline): KGHSH, LQKENI. For the CDR3, the DNA is TGTGCCAGCTCACCCAACGGGGGGTCCGGGGAGCTGTTTTTT. Amino acids: CASSPNGGSGELFF.

A single count supports this clone. The chain links TRBV2 to TRBJ2-4; the D gene is possibly TRBD1 (5 bases). The CDR3 runs 13 residues. With 6 bases removed from V and 5 bases from J, the gap between germline ends came to 11 bases. CDR1 is SNHLY and CDR2 is FYNNEI in the germline V gene. In nucleotides, the CDR3 is TGTGCCAGCAGGGACGACAGAGAAAACATTCAGTACTTC. Its protein is CASRDDRENIQYF.

The CDR3 region is CASSLWGQGAREQYF. CDR3 in DNA: TGTGCCAGCAGCTTATGGGGACAGGGGGCGCGAGAGCAGTACTTC. The V and J genes are TRBV7-8 and TRBJ2-7; 12 positions agree with TRBD1. With 2 bases clipped from V and 7 bases from J, the junction kept 6 bases outside the gene matches. Germline V gene lookup returns CDR1 SGHVS and CDR2 FQNEAQ. This CDR3 has 15 amino acids.

The chain links TRBV10-3 to TRBJ2-7; 8 bases map to TRBD1. This CDR3 has 13 residues. The junction had 3 bases not matched to a gene; V was cut back by 5 bases and J by 3 bases. Looked up from germline, CDR1 is ENHRY and CDR2 is SYGVKD. The CDR3 protein is CAISRQGSYEQYF. For the CDR3, the DNA is TGTGCCATCAGTCGACAGGGGAGCTACGAGCAGTACTTC.

This chain links TRBV29-1 with TRBJ2-7; no firm D call. The CDR3 is 13 residues long. Looked up from germline, CDR1 is SQVTM and CDR2 is ANQGSEA. Trimming cost V 4 bases and J 0 bases, with 10 bases left between them. CDR3 coding DNA: TGCAGCGTTGCCCCCGGCGGCTCCTACGAGCAGTACTTC. It encodes CSVAPGGSYEQYF.

This clone was detected once. A junction boundary mismatches the germline segment, possibly from a read error. This chain joins TRBV25-1 and TRBJ1-2; 7 bases are a match to TRBD1. Per the germline V gene, CDR1 is MGHDK and CDR2 is SYGVNS. CDR3 size: 14 residues. CDR3 coding DNA: TGTGCCAGCACTACAGGGGAGGACTACTATGGCTACCCCTTC. Translation gives CASTTGEDYYGYPF.

V gene TRBV19 combines with J gene TRBJ1-5, with TRBD1 as a possible D gene (5 bases). This CDR3 spans 15 amino acids. Trimming removed 4 bases at V and 0 bases at J, with 10 bases between. The germline gives CDR1 LNHDA, CDR2 SQIVND (reference sequence). CDR3: CASSTGGNSNQPQHF. CDR3 sequence (DNA): TGTGCCAGTAGTACCGGGGGGAATAGCAATCAGCCCCAGCATTTT. The entire variable domain, with the rest obtained from reference TRBV19 and TRBJ1-5, is as follows: DGGITQSPKYLFRKEGQNVTLSCEQNLNHDAMYWYRQDPGQGLRLIYYSQIVNDFQKGDIAEGYSVSREKKESFPLTVTSAQKNPTAFYLCASSTGGNSNQPQHFGDGTRLSIL.

This sequence joins TRBV5-1 and TRBJ1-1; 8 nucleotides agree with TRBD1. The V and J ends lost 2 bases and 4 bases, in that order; junction bases with no gene match: 16. Germline lookup yields CDR1 SGHRS and CDR2 YFSETQ. CDR3 length equals 18 residues. The CDR3 spells CASSFMGPDAGGVTEAFF. The CDR3 DNA reads TGCGCCAGCAGCTTTATGGGTCCAGACGCAGGGGGCGTCACTGAAGCTTTCTTT. The complete variable domain, with remaining parts taken from reference TRBV5-1 and TRBJ1-1, reads KAGVTQTPRYLIKTRGQQVTLSCSPISGHRSVSWYQQTPGQGLQFLFEYFSETQRNKGNFPGRFSGRQFSNSRSEMNVSTLELGDSALYLCASSFMGPDAGGVTEAFFGQGTRLTVV.

Here the CDR3 reads CASSVGGPQHF. CDR3 bases: TGTGCCAGCAGTGTAGGGGGGCCCCAGCATTTT. The V gene is TRBV6-1, the J gene TRBJ1-5; D is perhaps TRBD1 (6 bases). The V gene lost 4 bases and the J gene lost 9 bases, with 7 bases spanning the gap. In germline, CDR1 is MNHNS, CDR2 SASEGT. The CDR3 spans 11 residues.

On this clone: Sequence at one end of the junction differs from germline and may be a read error. J is TRBJ1-2 and V is TRBV19; 8 nucleotides agree with TRBD1. The CDR3 runs to 14 residues. The germline gives CDR1 LNHDA, CDR2 SQIVND (reference sequence). CDR3 region: CASKLDRADYGYPF. The DNA of the CDR3 is TGTGCCAGTAAGTTGGACAGGGCCGACTATGGCTACCCCTTC.

The chain employs TRBV4-1 and TRBJ1-2, with TRBD1 matching 7 bases. V lost 4 bases and J lost 3; bases outside the gene matches: 8. The CDR3 spans 15 residues. From germline, CDR1 is MGHRA and CDR2 YSYEKL. CDR3 DNA sequence: TGCGCCAGCAGCCTCGGACAGGATCGATACTATGGCTACACCTTC. Translating gives CASSLGQDRYYGYTF.

The J gene is TRBJ1-3, the V gene TRBV5-1; 10 bases match TRBD1. The CDR3 covers 19 residues. V was pared by 4 bases and J by 0 bases, with 13 bases of the junction left unmatched. Germline V gene lookup returns CDR1 SGHRS and CDR2 YFSETQ. The CDR3 DNA follows: TGCGCCAGCAGCCAGCAACTGGGGACAGGGGCTTCCTCTGGAAACACCATATATTTT. This codes for CASSQQLGTGASSGNTIYF.

The chain employs TRBV30 and TRBJ2-1; TRBD2 might be the D (7 bases). The length of the CDR3 is 12 residues. The germline CDR1 and CDR2 sequences are GTSNPN and SVGIG (reference sequence). Trimming removed 7 bases at V and 9 bases at J, with 16 bases between. The CDR3 region has the DNA TGTGCCTTGGTGGGGGGGGCTTTTGAGCAGTTCTTC. This codes for CALVGGAFEQFF. Variable domain in full (rest from reference TRBV30 and TRBJ2-1): SQTIHQWPATLVQPVGSPLSLECTVEGTSNPNLYWYRQAAGRGLQLLFYSVGIGQISSEVPQNLSASRPQDRQFILSSKKLLLSDSGFYLCALVGGAFEQFFGPGTRLTVL.

The chain couples TRBV5-1 to TRBJ2-1; perhaps TRBD2 as D (5 bases). The germline gives CDR1 SGHRS, CDR2 YFSETQ. V was trimmed by 4 bases and J by 0 bases, leaving 11 bases between them. The CDR3 has 15 residues. The CDR3 nucleotides are TGCGCCAGCAGCGAGAGCGGCGGCTCCTACAATGAGCAGTTCTTC. It encodes CASSESGGSYNEQFF.

This clone was counted a single time. The rearrangement uses TRBV7-2 and TRBJ1-3, with a possible D match to TRBD1 (5 bases). Trimming cost V 5 bases and J 3 bases, with 14 bases left between them. The CDR3 length is 15 residues. The germline V gene has CDR1 SGHTA and CDR2 FQGNSA. DNA for the CDR3: TGTGCCAGCAGCCTTGACAGTGTGGTTGGAAACACCATATATTTT. Translated: CASSLDSVVGNTIYF.

The chain joins TRBV30 to TRBJ2-5, with TRBD1 as a possible D gene (6 bases). V was clipped by 5 bases and J by 7 bases, with 14 bases between them. CDR1 is GTSNPN, CDR2 SVGIG, per germline (reference sequence). The CDR3 has 12 amino acids. The CDR3 DNA reads as TGTGCCTGGGGAACAGGGCGTCCGACCCAGTACTTC. Amino acid sequence: CAWGTGRPTQYF.

This clone was detected a few times. This chain uses TRBV10-3 with TRBJ1-6; 7 bases agree with TRBD1. The V segment lost 6 bases and the J segment 9 bases; nucleotides outside the gene matches: 11. The CDR3 has 15 residues. Germline V gene lookup returns CDR1 ENHRY and CDR2 SYGVKD. CDR3 DNA: TGTGCCATCAGGTACGGGACAGCTAATAGTTCACCCCTCCACTTT. It codes for CAIRYGTANSSPLHF.

In this sample, this clone turned up once. The chain joins TRBV5-1 to TRBJ1-2; 7 nucleotides match TRBD1. Trimming took 4 bases from V and 4 from J; bases not matched to a gene: 7. Germline-derived CDR1 and CDR2 are SGHRS and YFSETQ. This CDR3 contains 14 residues. The CDR3 DNA follows: TGCGCCAGCAGCATCCCGGGACAGCCCTATGGCTACACCTTC. This codes for CASSIPGQPYGYTF.

This clone was counted between two and nine times. V is TRBV5-6 and J is TRBJ2-3; TRBD1 matches 7 bases. Germline CDR1 SGHDT, CDR2 YYEEEE. The CDR3 spans 14 residues. J was trimmed by 4 bases and V by 5 bases; bases with no gene match: 7. CDR3 sequence: CASRRTGEADTQYF. The DNA for the CDR3 is TGTGCCAGCAGAAGGACAGGAGAAGCAGATACGCAGTATTTT.

This chain uses TRBV7-2 with TRBJ2-3, with 10 bases that match TRBD2. J was trimmed by 1 base and V by 4 bases; bases with no gene match: 14. Germline V CDR1 and CDR2: SGHTA, FQGNSA. The CDR3 has 19 amino acids. The CDR3: CASSSETRPLAGGTDTQYF. CDR3 nucleotides: TGTGCCAGCAGCTCAGAAACGAGACCCCTAGCGGGGGGCACAGATACGCAGTATTTT. Together with reference TRBV7-2 and TRBJ2-3, the CDR3 gives the full variable domain: GAGVSQSPSNKVTEKGKDVELRCDPISGHTALYWYRQSLGQGLEFLIYFQGNSAPDKSGLPSDRFSAERTGGSVSTLTIQRTQQEDSAVYLCASSSETRPLAGGTDTQYFGPGTRLTVL.

The chain employs TRBV5-1 and TRBJ2-1, with 12 nucleotides matching TRBD2. Germline CDR1 and CDR2: SGHRS and YFSETQ. V shed 0 bases and J 8 bases; nucleotides not matched to a gene: 3. The CDR3 has 15 amino acids. In nucleotides, the CDR3 is TGCGCCAGCAGCTTGGGGACTAGCGGGGAGTATGAGCAGTTCTTC. Its protein product is CASSLGTSGEYEQFF.

V is TRBV6-6 and J is TRBJ1-3; possibly TRBD1 for D (5 bases). The CDR3 contains 16 residues. V gave up 0 bases and J gave up 3 bases, with 12 bases separating them. Germline V gives CDR1 MNHNY, CDR2 SVGAGI (reference sequence). The CDR3 loop reads CASSYSRQGFGNTIYF. DNA of the CDR3: TGTGCCAGCAGTTACTCTAGGCAGGGCTTTGGAAACACCATATATTTT.

The V gene is TRBV2, the J gene TRBJ2-7; 12 nucleotides align to TRBD2. The germline gives CDR1 SNHLY, CDR2 FYNNEI. The CDR3 covers 15 residues. Trimming cost V 6 bases and J 2 bases; bases outside gene matches: 5. The CDR3 sequence: CASSVTSGGPYEQYF. Here the CDR3 DNA reads TGTGCCAGCAGCGTAACTAGCGGGGGGCCCTACGAGCAGTACTTC.

The rearrangement links TRBV7-8 to TRBJ1-2; tentative D call: TRBD1 (5 bases). The germline V gene has CDR1 SGHVS and CDR2 FQNEAQ. CDR3 size: 13 residues. V was cut by 5 bases and J by 3 bases, with 10 bases left in between. The CDR3 loop reads CASSLRGYYGYTF. CDR3 DNA: TGTGCCAGCAGCCTAAGGGGTTACTATGGCTACACCTTC.